This is a list of T cell receptor beta chains from one sample in a study of shared clonotypes between healthy human individuals. TCRdb's table, derived via immunoSEQ multiplex PCR, lists solely in-frame clones and lacks some. The sample holds more than 2 million clones, about 95% seen once. The sequencing input was naive CD8+ T cells sorted from blood. The origin of the receptors is a man younger than 35 in good health. CDR3s include the opening cysteine and the closing phenylalanine or tryptophan. Each record gives: J gene, clone size, V gene, D gene, CDR3 protein, CDR3 DNA. A D gene is named only where the DNA matches it firmly. Rows may omit the clone size; those that give it use once, few, many or a size class.

J gene: TRBJ2-1; clone size: .; V gene: TRBV4-2; D gene: .; CDR3 protein: CASSQAPNNPSYNEQFF; CDR3 DNA: TGTGCCAGCAGCCAAGCCCCAAATAACCCCTCCTACAATGAGCAGTTCTTC
J gene: TRBJ1-1; clone size: .; V gene: TRBV2; D gene: .; CDR3 protein: CASSLPLNTEAFF; CDR3 DNA: TGTGCCAGCAGCCTTCCGTTGAACACTGAAGCTTTCTTT
J gene: TRBJ1-2; clone size: .; V gene: TRBV5-4; D gene: TRBD1; CDR3 protein: CASSFDRDGYTF; CDR3 DNA: TGTGCCAGCAGTTTCGACAGGGATGGCTACACCTTC
J gene: TRBJ1-3; clone size: .; V gene: TRBV25-1; D gene: TRBD1; CDR3 protein: CASSVTGGRNTIYF; CDR3 DNA: TGTGCCAGCAGTGTCACAGGGGGCCGAAACACCATATATTTT
J gene: TRBJ1-1; clone size: .; V gene: TRBV7-9; D gene: .; CDR3 protein: CASKGGPGEAFF; CDR3 DNA: TGTGCCAGCAAGGGAGGGCCTGGTGAAGCTTTCTTT
J gene: TRBJ1-1; clone size: .; V gene: TRBV7-9; D gene: .; CDR3 protein: CASSPKDSLNTEAFF; CDR3 DNA: TGTGCCAGCAGCCCGAAGGACAGTCTGAACACTGAAGCTTTCTTT
J gene: TRBJ1-1; clone size: many; V gene: TRBV27; D gene: TRBD1; CDR3 protein: CASRLGQGRAFF; CDR3 DNA: TGTGCCAGCAGACTCGGACAGGGGAGAGCTTTCTTT
J gene: TRBJ2-7; clone size: .; V gene: TRBV18; D gene: .; CDR3 protein: CASSPLGGRTHEQYF; CDR3 DNA: TGTGCCAGCTCACCACTAGGTGGAAGGACCCACGAGCAGTACTTC
J gene: TRBJ2-7; clone size: .; V gene: TRBV10-3; D gene: .; CDR3 protein: CAISELPPVAYEQYF; CDR3 DNA: TGTGCCATCAGTGAGCTCCCCCCTGTTGCCTACGAGCAGTACTTC
J gene: TRBJ1-1; clone size: .; V gene: TRBV9; D gene: TRBD1; CDR3 protein: CASSVQGAGVTEAFF; CDR3 DNA: TGTGCCAGCAGCGTACAGGGGGCAGGGGTCACTGAAGCTTTCTTT
J gene: TRBJ2-7; clone size: few; V gene: TRBV9; D gene: .; CDR3 protein: CASSVGGGTYEQYF; CDR3 DNA: TGTGCCAGCAGCGTTGGGGGAGGAACCTACGAGCAGTACTTC
J gene: TRBJ1-1; clone size: .; V gene: TRBV19; D gene: TRBD1; CDR3 protein: CASGRDREGNTEAFF; CDR3 DNA: TGTGCCAGTGGCCGGGACAGGGAAGGGAACACTGAAGCTTTCTTT
J gene: TRBJ2-3; clone size: .; V gene: TRBV5-1; D gene: .; CDR3 protein: CASRGLNTDTQYF; CDR3 DNA: TGCGCCAGCCGGGGTCTCAACACAGATACGCAGTATTTT
J gene: TRBJ2-1; clone size: .; V gene: TRBV7-9; D gene: .; CDR3 protein: CASSFLVSDEQFF; CDR3 DNA: TGTGCCAGCAGCTTTCTCGTATCGGATGAGCAGTTCTTC
J gene: TRBJ1-1; clone size: .; V gene: TRBV29-1; D gene: TRBD1; CDR3 protein: CSVPEYGTENTEAFF; CDR3 DNA: TGCAGCGTCCCGGAATACGGGACAGAAAACACTGAAGCTTTCTTT
J gene: TRBJ2-7; clone size: .; V gene: TRBV27; D gene: TRBD2; CDR3 protein: CASSPSSGGVTYEQYF; CDR3 DNA: TGTGCCAGCAGTCCCTCTAGCGGGGGTGTCACCTACGAGCAGTACTTC
J gene: TRBJ2-3; clone size: .; V gene: TRBV4-3; D gene: TRBD1; CDR3 protein: CASSQDTGAFADTQYF; CDR3 DNA: TGCGCCAGCAGCCAAGATACAGGGGCCTTCGCAGATACGCAGTATTTT
J gene: TRBJ2-3; clone size: .; V gene: TRBV10-3; D gene: TRBD2; CDR3 protein: CAIGGGSGTDTQYF; CDR3 DNA: TGTGCCATCGGCGGGGGGTCGGGCACAGATACGCAGTATTTT
J gene: TRBJ2-5; clone size: once; V gene: TRBV28; D gene: .; CDR3 protein: CASLPRASLETQYF; CDR3 DNA: TGTGCCAGCCTCCCTCGGGCTAGCTTGGAGACCCAGTACTTC
J gene: TRBJ2-1; clone size: .; V gene: TRBV9; D gene: TRBD2; CDR3 protein: CASSPGGLSYNEQFF; CDR3 DNA: TGTGCCAGCAGCCCGGGGGGACTATCCTACAATGAGCAGTTCTTC
J gene: TRBJ2-1; clone size: .; V gene: TRBV7-9; D gene: .; CDR3 protein: CASTYGGALEQFF; CDR3 DNA: TGTGCCAGCACTTATGGGGGGGCCCTGGAGCAGTTCTTC
J gene: TRBJ2-7; clone size: .; V gene: TRBV5-1; D gene: TRBD2; CDR3 protein: CASSLGQTSGPSF; CDR3 DNA: TGCGCCAGCAGCTTGGGCCAGACTAGCGGGCCTTCATTC
J gene: TRBJ2-7; clone size: .; V gene: TRBV7-9; D gene: TRBD2; CDR3 protein: CASSSLGREEQYF; CDR3 DNA: TGTGCCAGCAGCTCACTGGGGAGGGAAGAGCAGTACTTC
J gene: TRBJ2-7; clone size: .; V gene: TRBV10-3; D gene: TRBD1; CDR3 protein: CAISETTGTGVFNEQYF; CDR3 DNA: TGTGCCATCAGTGAGACGACCGGGACAGGGGTATTCAACGAGCAGTACTTC
J gene: TRBJ2-7; clone size: .; V gene: TRBV9; D gene: .; CDR3 protein: CASSVVRFGDKETYEQYF; CDR3 DNA: TGTGCCAGCAGCGTAGTTCGCTTCGGGGACAAAGAGACCTACGAGCAGTACTTC
J gene: TRBJ1-5; clone size: once; V gene: TRBV27; D gene: .; CDR3 protein: CASSPSQGHSNQPQHF; CDR3 DNA: TGTGCCAGCAGTCCGTCACAGGGACATAGCAATCAGCCCCAGCATTTT
J gene: TRBJ1-1; clone size: .; V gene: TRBV27; D gene: TRBD1; CDR3 protein: CASSHRGHTEAFF; CDR3 DNA: TGTGCCAGCAGTCACAGGGGGCATACTGAAGCTTTCTTT
J gene: TRBJ2-7; clone size: .; V gene: TRBV27; D gene: .; CDR3 protein: CASGQGSPLYEQYF; CDR3 DNA: TGTGCCAGCGGGCAAGGCAGCCCGCTTTACGAGCAGTACTTC
J gene: TRBJ1-3; clone size: .; V gene: TRBV27; D gene: .; CDR3 protein: CASSSGQSSGNTIYF; CDR3 DNA: TGTGCCAGCAGTTCCGGACAGAGCTCTGGAAACACCATATATTTT